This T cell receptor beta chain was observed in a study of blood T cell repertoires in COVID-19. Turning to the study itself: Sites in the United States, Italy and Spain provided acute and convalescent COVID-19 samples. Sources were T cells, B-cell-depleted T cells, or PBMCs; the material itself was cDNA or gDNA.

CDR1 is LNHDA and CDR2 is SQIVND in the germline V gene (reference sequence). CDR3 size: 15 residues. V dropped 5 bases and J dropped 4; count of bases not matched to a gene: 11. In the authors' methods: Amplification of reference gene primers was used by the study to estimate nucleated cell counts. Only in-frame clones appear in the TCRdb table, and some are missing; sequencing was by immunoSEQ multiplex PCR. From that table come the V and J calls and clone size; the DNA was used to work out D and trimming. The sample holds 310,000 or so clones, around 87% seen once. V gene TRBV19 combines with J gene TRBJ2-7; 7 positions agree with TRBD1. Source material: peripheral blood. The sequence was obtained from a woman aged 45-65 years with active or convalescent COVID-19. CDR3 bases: TGTGCCAGTAGTGGCCCCGGGACAGCCGATTACGAGCAGTACTTC. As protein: CASSGPGTADYEQYF.